The 21 T cell receptor beta chains below all came from one sample that was sequenced in a study of control samples from healthy donors and cancer patients. Sequencing was performed with immunoSEQ multiplex PCR; in TCRdb, only in-frame clones are kept and a portion is missing. The table lists some 140,000 clones, over 85% of them singletons. Material for sequencing was blood. The receptors derive from a man aged 25-45 years in good health.

This chain joins TRBV19 and TRBJ1-5; D is ambiguous. With 3 bases removed from V and 2 bases from J, the gap between germline ends came to 11 bases. Germline assignment: CDR1 LNHDA and CDR2 SQIVND (reference sequence). CDR3 length equals 15 residues. The CDR3 region is CASSIPSGGNQPQHF. The CDR3 bases are TGTGCCAGTAGTATCCCCTCAGGTGGCAATCAGCCCCAGCATTTT.

The sample holds one count of this clone. This chain connects TRBV3-1 (or the pseudogene TRBV3-2) to TRBJ2-1; 7 bases align to TRBD1. The CDR3 length is 16 residues. Per the germline V gene, CDR1 is LGHDT and CDR2 is YNNKEL (reference sequence). With 0 bases clipped from V and 6 bases from J, the junction kept 8 bases outside the gene matches. CDR3 loop: CASSQDTRTGINEQFF. Here the CDR3 DNA reads TGTGCCAGCAGCCAAGATACGAGGACAGGTATCAATGAGCAGTTCTTC.

This rearrangement joins TRBV28 to TRBJ1-1; TRBD1 aligns across 9 bases. The ends lost 3 bases at V and 4 bases at J; junction bases unmatched: 6. The CDR3 length is 15 residues. Germline V gene sequence: CDR1 MDHEN, CDR2 SYDVKM. CDR3 nucleotide sequence: TGTGCCAGCAGTTTCCCAATGACAGGGGGCACTGAAGCTTTCTTT. This codes for CASSFPMTGGTEAFF.

V is TRBV27 and J is TRBJ2-1; 8 bases agree with TRBD1. V lost 0 bases, J lost 7 bases, and 8 bases stayed unmatched. The germline V gene has CDR1 MNHEY and CDR2 SMNVEV (reference sequence). The CDR3 totals 16 residues. CDR3 sequence reads: CASSLSRQGARNEQFF. In DNA form, the CDR3 reads TGTGCCAGCAGTTTATCAAGGCAGGGGGCGAGAAATGAGCAGTTCTTC.

This clone was observed once. The chain is built from TRBV11-2 and TRBJ2-1; 11 positions agree with TRBD2. After removal of 2 bases from V and 7 bases from J, the junction contained 4 bases not matched to a gene. The germline gives CDR1 SGHAT, CDR2 FQNNGV. There are 15 residues in the CDR3. CDR3: CASSLIAGGKNEQFF. In nucleotides, the CDR3 is TGTGCCAGCAGCTTAATAGCGGGAGGGAAAAATGAGCAGTTCTTC.

The chain carries TRBV4-2 and TRBJ2-5; 10 bases agree with TRBD2. The J segment lost 8 bases and the V segment lost 1 base, leaving 7 bases of the junction unmatched. Germline V CDR1 and CDR2: LGHNA, YNFKEQ. The CDR3 covers 15 residues. The CDR3 coding sequence is TGTGCCAGCAGCCAAGTAGCCCTAGCGGGAGTCACCCAGTACTTC. This sequence encodes CASSQVALAGVTQYF.

The V call is TRBV9, the J call TRBJ2-3; 11 positions match TRBD2. Germline V gives CDR1 SGDLS, CDR2 YYNGEE. This CDR3 has 16 amino acids. V dropped 4 bases and J dropped 3; count of bases not matched to a gene: 7. The CDR3 region is CASSSQTSGVTDTQYF. CDR3 DNA sequence: TGTGCCAGCAGCTCTCAGACTAGCGGGGTTACAGATACGCAGTATTTT.

This chain joins TRBV6-5 and TRBJ1-1; D gene uncertain. Per germline, CDR1 MNHEY and CDR2 SVGAGI. The CDR3 covers 12 residues. Trimming removed 6 bases at V and 0 bases at J, with 5 bases between. The CDR3 loop is CASRNLNTEAFF. In DNA, the CDR3 is TGTGCCAGCAGGAACTTGAACACTGAAGCTTTCTTT.

The chain uses TRBV24-1 and TRBJ2-7; 14 nucleotides match TRBD2. The V gene's germline CDR1 is KGHDR and CDR2 SFDVKD. The CDR3 has 20 amino acids. V was pared by 4 bases and J by 7 bases, with 20 bases of the junction left unmatched. CDR3 loop: CATSDAAGTSGSVGPREQYF. The DNA of the CDR3 is TGTGCCACCAGTGACGCAGCCGGGACTAGCGGGAGTGTCGGCCCTAGAGAGCAGTACTTC.

The chain recombines TRBV2 with TRBJ1-5, with D perhaps matching TRBD1 (5 bases). In germline, CDR1 is SNHLY, CDR2 FYNNEI. Trimming took 6 bases from V and 7 from J, leaving 10 bases between them. This CDR3 spans 12 amino acids. The CDR3 nucleotides read TGTGCCAGCAGGGCAGGGAGCCAGCCCCAGCATTTT. Amino acids: CASRAGSQPQHF.

The rearrangement uses TRBV7-2 and TRBJ2-7, with D maybe TRBD2 (5 bases). The germline gives CDR1 SGHTA, CDR2 FQGNSA. The ends were cut back, 3 bases at V and 0 bases at J, with 9 bases in the middle. The CDR3 consists of 14 residues. The DNA for the CDR3 is TGTGCCAGCAGCTTTTCGGGAAGCTCCTACGAGCAGTACTTC. Translating it yields CASSFSGSSYEQYF.

This clone was seen just once. The CDR3 DNA is TGTGCCAGCAGCCTGGAATCGGGCAGTAATGAAAAACTGTTTTTT. Residues: CASSLESGSNEKLFF. This chain joins TRBV5-5 and TRBJ1-4; D is uncertain. In germline, CDR1 is SGHKS, CDR2 YYEKEE (reference sequence). Trimming removed 4 bases from V and 4 bases from J, with 14 bases in between. The CDR3 is 15 amino acids.

The genes are TRBV5-6 and TRBJ2-3; 10 nucleotides align to TRBD2. Unmatched junction bases numbered 6, after V lost 2 bases and J lost 3 bases. The CDR3 consists of 16 residues. Germline-derived CDR1 and CDR2 are SGHDT and YYEEEE. In DNA form, the CDR3 reads TGTGCCAGCAGCTTTGAACAGGGACTAGCGACAGATACGCAGTATTTT. Translating it yields CASSFEQGLATDTQYF. Based on the CDR3 plus reference TRBV5-6 and TRBJ2-3, the full variable domain is DAGVTQSPTHLIKTRGQQVTLRCSPKSGHDTVSWYQQALGQGPQFIFQYYEEEERQRGNFPDRFSGHQFPNYSSELNVNALLLGDSALYLCASSFEQGLATDTQYFGPGTRLTVL.

The chain combines TRBV11-2 with TRBJ2-1; 8 bases map to TRBD2. CDR1 and CDR2 from the germline V gene are SGHAT and FQNNGV. V gave up 4 bases and J gave up 7 bases; unmatched junction bases: 9. CDR3 size: 15 residues. Written as DNA, the CDR3 is TGTGCCAGCAGCTCTCGGACTAGCTTCGCGAATGAGCAGTTCTTC. The encoded protein is CASSSRTSFANEQFF.

This clone was seen once. V and J are TRBV6-6 and TRBJ2-2; D ambiguous. Germline V lookup: CDR1 MNHNY, CDR2 SVGAGI (reference sequence). Trimming left V 7 bases short and J 1 base short, with 4 bases between. This CDR3 comprises 12 residues. As DNA, the CDR3 is TGTGCCAGCATCCAGAACACCGGGGAGCTGTTTTTT. Encoded protein: CASIQNTGELFF.

The V gene is TRBV5-8, the J gene TRBJ2-4, with D perhaps given as TRBD1 or TRBD2 (5 bases each). The CDR3 spans 17 residues. The germline V and J ends were trimmed by 0 bases and 0 bases, with 13 bases remaining between them. CDR1 is SGHTS and CDR2 is YDEGEE in the germline V gene. The CDR3 here is CASSLEGAGLAKNIQYF. CDR3 in DNA: TGTGCCAGCAGCTTGGAAGGGGCCGGACTAGCCAAAAACATTCAGTACTTC.

The chain links TRBV4-3 to TRBJ1-1, with D perhaps TRBD1 (5 bases). Germline loops: CDR1 LGHNA, CDR2 YSLEER. With 1 base removed from V and 5 bases from J, the gap between germline ends came to 14 bases. The CDR3 covers 15 residues. The CDR3 DNA reads TGCGCCAGCAGCCAAGTGGCCGGGGGGAGGACTGAAGCTTTCTTT. This translates into CASSQVAGGRTEAFF.

The rearrangement uses TRBV18 and TRBJ1-1; the match to TRBD1 covers 10 bases. This CDR3 comprises 20 residues. V dropped 1 base and J dropped 3; count of bases not matched to a gene: 17. Germline V CDR1 and CDR2: KGHSH, LQKENI. The DNA for the CDR3 is TGTGCCAGCTCACCACTCCGAGGTATAGGACAGGGGGAGGAACACACTGAAGCTTTCTTT. The encoded protein is CASSPLRGIGQGEEHTEAFF.

This chain uses TRBV2 with TRBJ1-1, with 7 bases lining up with TRBD1. The junction had 6 bases not matched to a gene; V was cut back by 3 bases and J by 2 bases. Germline V gives CDR1 SNHLY, CDR2 FYNNEI. The CDR3 is made up of 15 amino acids. The CDR3: CASSDRRGRNTEAFF. The CDR3 DNA is TGTGCCAGCAGTGATCGGAGGGGGCGTAACACTGAAGCTTTCTTT.

This chain connects TRBV4-1 to TRBJ2-1, with TRBD2 matching 7 bases. From germline, CDR1 is MGHRA and CDR2 YSYEKL. The CDR3 totals 16 residues. V was pared by 5 bases and J by 4 bases, with 11 bases of the junction left unmatched. The CDR3 nucleotides read TGCGCCAGCAGCGCCCCTAGCGGACTACCGTACAATGAGCAGTTCTTC. This gives the protein CASSAPSGLPYNEQFF.

In this sample, this clone turned up a few times. The V and J genes are TRBV28 and TRBJ1-2; D ambiguous. The germline V and J ends were trimmed by 3 bases and 2 bases, with 13 bases remaining between them. Germline CDR1 reads MDHEN; CDR2 reads SYDVKM. This CDR3 comprises 15 residues. CDR3 sequence: CASSLGSTGNYGYTF. CDR3 sequence (DNA): TGTGCCAGCAGTTTGGGGTCCACGGGAAACTATGGCTACACCTTC.